This T cell receptor (beta chain) was captured by sequencing in a study of blood T cells in healthy people across ages. Combining a sample-barcoded 5' primer with a J-beta primer mix, a second PCR ran for 7 to 11 cycles. One entry per CDR3 protein results from TCRdb running MiXCR on the 5' RACE reads. The sample carries more than 650,000 distinct CDR3 sequences, about 24% recorded once. In its sample, this clonotype was seen a few times. This CDR3 region has 15 residues. Per the germline V gene, CDR1 is LNHNV and CDR2 is YYDKDF (reference sequence). The TCR originated in a man in his 70s in good health. V and J are TRBV15 and TRBJ2-5, with D maybe TRBD2 (5 bases). The J call is uncertain, as TRBJ2-7 better fits the DNA end. Sequenced input: blood. The CDR3 DNA is TGTGCCACCAGCAGAGATTTAGCGACTTCTGGCGAGCAGTACTTC. It yields the protein CATSRDLATSGEQYF.